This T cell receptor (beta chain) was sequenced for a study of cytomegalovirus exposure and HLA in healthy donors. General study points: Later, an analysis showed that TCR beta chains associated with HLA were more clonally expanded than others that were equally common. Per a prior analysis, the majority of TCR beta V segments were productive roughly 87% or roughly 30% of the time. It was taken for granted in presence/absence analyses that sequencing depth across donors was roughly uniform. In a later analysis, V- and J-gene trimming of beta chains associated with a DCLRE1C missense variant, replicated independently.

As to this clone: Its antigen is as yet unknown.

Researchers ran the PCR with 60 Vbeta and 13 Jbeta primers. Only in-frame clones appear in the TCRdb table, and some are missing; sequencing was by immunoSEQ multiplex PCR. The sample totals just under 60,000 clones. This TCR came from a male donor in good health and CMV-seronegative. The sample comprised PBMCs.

As DNA, the CDR3 is TGTGCCAGCAGTTTACGGTTTAATCAGCCCCAGCATTTT. Amino acids: CASSLRFNQPQHF. The J gene is TRBJ1-5, the V gene TRBV6-1; D remains ambiguous. The V end lost 5 bases, the J end lost 4 bases, and 9 bases lay between the germline ends. Germline V gene data show CDR1 as MNHNS and CDR2 as SASEGT. The CDR3 is made up of 13 amino acids.